A selection of T cell receptor beta chains follows, all from one sample in a study of early T cells in non-severe SARS-CoV-2 infection. One entry per CDR3 protein, called by TCRdb with MiXCR from the 5' RACE reads. The sample has some 60,000 distinct CDR3 sequences; more than 8.5% are singletons. The source material was whole blood. The receptors derive from an adult who was a healthcare worker with PCR-confirmed SARS-CoV-2 infection or an uninfected control (not recorded which). The CDR3 runs from the conserved cysteine through the conserved F or W. Each record gives: clone size, V gene, D gene, J gene, CDR3 DNA, CDR3 protein. D genes are given only for firm matches. Rows give clone size only sometimes, using once, few, many, or a class for an expanded clone.

>many|TRBV24-1|NA|TRBJ2-1
TGTGCCACCAGTCGACGGGACTCCCGAACCTACAATGAGCAGTTCTTC
CATSRRDSRTYNEQFF
>NA|TRBV6-5|NA|TRBJ1-1
TGTGCCAGCAGTTACCAACAGGGGAACACTGAAGCTTTCTTT
CASSYQQGNTEAFF
>many|TRBV20-1|NA|TRBJ2-1
TGCAGTGCTCGGCAAGCCCGGGACTTCTACAATGAGCAGTTCTTC
CSARQARDFYNEQFF
>few|TRBV7-3|NA|TRBJ2-2
TGTGCCAGCAGCTACGATAGGGGGAGCGGGGAGCTGTTTTTT
CASSYDRGSGELFF
>many|TRBV6-6|NA|TRBJ1-5
TGTGCCAGCAGTTACTCTATACTACCGGGTCGGGCCCAGCATTTT
CASSYSILPGRAQHF
>many|TRBV29-1|TRBD2|TRBJ2-5
TGCAGCGTCAACCGGGGGGGAAAAGAGACCCAGTACTTC
CSVNRGGKETQYF
>many|TRBV4-2|TRBD2|TRBJ2-1
TGTGCCAGCAGCCAAGGCGCGGCGGGAGGGTATAATGAGCAGTTCTTC
CASSQGAAGGYNEQFF
>NA|TRBV29-1|TRBD2|TRBJ2-7
TGCAGCGTCTGCTGGACTAGCGGCTACGAGCAGTACTTC
CSVCWTSGYEQYF
>few|TRBV7-3|TRBD1|TRBJ2-1
TGTGCCAGCAGCTTAATGGGGGACAGGGGAAATGAGCAGTTCTTC
CASSLMGDRGNEQFF
>few|TRBV12-3/TRBV12-4|TRBD1|TRBJ2-5
TGTGCCAGCAGTGCGGGACAGGGGGCCTGGGAGACCCAGTACTTC
CASSAGQGAWETQYF
>many|TRBV7-6|TRBD2|TRBJ2-1
TGTGCCAGCAGCGACATGGGGACTAGCGGATACAATGAGCAGTTCTTC
CASSDMGTSGYNEQFF
>many|TRBV5-6|NA|TRBJ2-7
TGTGCCAGCAGCCGATTGGGGACCCAGCGTGGCTACGAGCAGTACTTC
CASSRLGTQRGYEQYF
>few|TRBV4-2|NA|TRBJ2-5
TGTGCCAGCAAGGGCGGGGAGACCCAGTACTTC
CASKGGETQYF
>few|TRBV12-3/TRBV12-4|TRBD1|TRBJ2-3
TGTGCCAGCAGTTTATTCATTGACGGTTCGGGACAGGGGCCAGATACGCAGTATTTT
CASSLFIDGSGQGPDTQYF
>NA|TRBV19|NA|TRBJ2-5
TGTGCCAGTAGGATAAGGAGGACAGTACAAGAGACCCAGTACTTC
CASRIRRTVQETQYF
>NA|TRBV29-1|NA|TRBJ1-4
TGCAGCGTTTCTCCGGCCGGGGTCGGGGAAAAACTGTTTTTT
CSVSPAGVGEKLFF
>few|TRBV5-6|TRBD2|TRBJ2-1
TGTGCCAGCAGTTGGACTAGCGGGGCCTACAATGAGCAGTTCTTC
CASSWTSGAYNEQFF
>many|TRBV6-6|TRBD1|TRBJ1-2
TGTGCCAGCAGTTTCCCCGGGACAGGGAGTGGCTACACCTTC
CASSFPGTGSGYTF
>NA|TRBV5-1|NA|TRBJ2-1
TGCGCCAGCAGCTCTGAGGGACCATACAATGAGCAGTTCTTC
CASSSEGPYNEQFF
>NA|TRBV29-1|NA|TRBJ1-2
TGCAGCGTTGAACACGACAGCCTCTATGGCTACACCTTC
CSVEHDSLYGYTF
>few|TRBV6-5|NA|TRBJ2-1
TGTGCCAGCACATCAAGGGGGGGCCCTAATGAGCAGTTCTTC
CASTSRGGPNEQFF
>NA|TRBV6-5|TRBD1|TRBJ1-4
TGTGCCAGCAGAGCCACAGGGACAGGGCTGGAAAAACTGTTTTTT
CASRATGTGLEKLFF
>many|TRBV20-1|NA|TRBJ2-7
TGCAGTGCTAGAGCCATTAGCGGAGAATCCTACGAGCAGTACTTC
CSARAISGESYEQYF
>many|TRBV5-4|TRBD2|TRBJ2-7
TGTGCCAGCAGCCTAGCGGGGTTATACGAGCAGTACTTC
CASSLAGLYEQYF
>many|TRBV7-9|TRBD2|TRBJ2-7
TGTGCCAGCAGCTTAGGCCCAGGGAGAGGCGGGGGGTACGAGCAGTACTTC
CASSLGPGRGGGYEQYF
>few|TRBV18|NA|TRBJ2-7
TGTGCCGCGGGCCCTAGCGTAGGCTACGAGCAGTACTTC
CAAGPSVGYEQYF
>many|TRBV6-1|NA|TRBJ1-3
TGTGCCAGCAGTGATACAGGGACCTCTGGAAACACCATATATTTT
CASSDTGTSGNTIYF
>many|TRBV6-2/TRBV6-3|NA|TRBJ2-1
TGTGCCAGTAAGAGGGGGAATGAGCAGTTCTTC
CASKRGNEQFF
>many|TRBV7-9|NA|TRBJ1-1
TGTGCCAGCAGCTTAGTGCGGGGTGCTGAAGCTTTCTTT
CASSLVRGAEAFF
>few|TRBV11-2|TRBD1|TRBJ2-4
TGTGCCAGCAGCCGGCCCCGGACAGGTCTAAACATTCAGTACTTC
CASSRPRTGLNIQYF
>NA|TRBV2|TRBD2|TRBJ2-3
TGTGCCAGCAGTTTTAGCGGGAGTTGGACAGATACGCAGTATTTT
CASSFSGSWTDTQYF
>NA|TRBV7-9|TRBD2|TRBJ2-4
TGTGCCAGCAGCGGGGGACTAGTTGTCAACATTCAGTACTTC
CASSGGLVVNIQYF
>few|TRBV11-2|TRBD2|TRBJ2-7
TGTGCCAGCAGCTTACTCTCTAGCGGGTTCGAGCAGTACTTC
CASSLLSSGFEQYF
>few|TRBV7-8|NA|TRBJ2-1
TGTGCCAGCAGCTTTGACGGGGCTTCCTACAATGAGCAGTTCTTC
CASSFDGASYNEQFF
>many|TRBV4-3|NA|TRBJ1-2
TGCGCCAGCAGCCCTAATCTTAACTATGGCTACACCTTC
CASSPNLNYGYTF
>many|TRBV29-1|TRBD1|TRBJ1-2
TGCAGCGTTGGACAGGGATTTGGAGGCTACACCTTC
CSVGQGFGGYTF
>many|TRBV5-4|NA|TRBJ1-6
TGTGCCAGCAGCTTGATACGGGATTCACCCCTCCACTTT
CASSLIRDSPLHF
>many|TRBV13|NA|TRBJ1-1
TGTGCCAGCAGCTATAATAGGGGTTTGAACACTGAAGCTTTCTTT
CASSYNRGLNTEAFF
>many|TRBV3-1|NA|TRBJ1-1
TGTGCCAGCAGCCCCTATTTGGGGTCGGAGGCTTTCTTT
CASSPYLGSEAFF
>few|TRBV19|NA|TRBJ1-5
TGTGCCAGTAGTAATCACCCCTGGGGGGGAGCGAAAGATCAGCCCCAGCATTTT
CASSNHPWGGAKDQPQHF